The 19 T cell receptor beta chains below come from one sample, sequenced in a study of post-analysis software for immune sequencing data. Tagging with unique molecular identifiers was a feature of the TCR beta cDNA libraries. One entry per CDR3 protein results from TCRdb running MiXCR on the PCR reads. The data contain hundreds of thousands of distinct CDR3 sequences, roughly 27% of them singletons. General study points: Controls showed lower frequencies than patients for four to six TRBV segments, and TRBV5-6, TRBV5-1 and TRBV20-1 were among these.

For these receptors, no antigen is known. Sample: blood. These receptors were obtained from a girl between 5 and 17 years old with multiple sclerosis.

V gene TRBV20-1 combines with J gene TRBJ1-2; D uncertain. CDR3 size: 14 residues. V lost 0 bases and J 3 bases, leaving 11 bases between the germline ends. CDR1 and CDR2 (germline): DFQATT, SNEGSKA (reference sequence). CDR3 in amino acids: CSARDHTSYYGYTF. CDR3 sequence (DNA): TGCAGTGCTAGAGATCACACCTCTTACTATGGCTACACCTTC.

The gene calls are TRBV6-5 and TRBJ2-5, with D possibly TRBD1 on 5 matching bases. V gave up 2 bases and J gave up 1 base, with 11 bases separating them. The length of the CDR3 is 15 residues. CDR1 and CDR2 from the germline V gene are MNHEY and SVGAGI. The CDR3 DNA sequence: TGTGCCAGCAGTTACGGGGCAGGGCCCCAAGAGACCCAGTACTTC. It codes for CASSYGAGPQETQYF.

This clonotype was seen only a few times. The rearrangement links TRBV29-1 to TRBJ1-2; unclear D gene. The CDR3 is made up of 14 amino acids. Trimming took off 0 bases at V and 7 bases at J, with 15 bases between the two ends. Germline-derived CDR1 and CDR2 are SQVTM and ANQGSEA. CDR3 in amino acids: CSVEDQVGGLGYTF. In DNA form, the CDR3 reads TGCAGCGTTGAAGATCAGGTTGGAGGGCTTGGCTACACCTTC.

This clonotype has more than one count but fewer than ten. The chain has TRBV6-6 and TRBJ1-2, with TRBD1 as a possible D gene (6 bases). CDR1 and CDR2 from the germline V gene are MNHNY and SVGAGI (reference sequence). The CDR3 covers 13 residues. V was cut by 2 bases and J by 7 bases, with 11 bases left in between. CDR3 bases: TGTGCCAGCAGTTACGGGCCAGGGGCTGGCTACACCTTC. This translates into CASSYGPGAGYTF.

In its sample, this clonotype was seen many times. The chain joins TRBV12-3 or TRBV12-4 to TRBJ2-1; D might be TRBD1 (6 bases). The length of the CDR3 is 14 residues. V lost 8 bases and J 0 bases, leaving 11 bases between the germline ends. The CDR3 here is CASLTGSSYNEQFF. The DNA of the CDR3 is TGTGCCAGCTTAACAGGGAGCTCCTACAATGAGCAGTTCTTC.

This clonotype was picked up many times. V gene TRBV5-6 combines with J gene TRBJ2-3; a possible D gene is TRBD2 (6 bases). Per germline, CDR1 SGHDT and CDR2 YYEEEE. The CDR3 has 15 amino acids. Trimming stripped 0 bases from V and 1 base from J, with 9 bases between. CDR3 DNA sequence: TGTGCCAGCAGCTTGGGGGGACTCCGCACAGATACGCAGTATTTT. It translates to CASSLGGLRTDTQYF.

This clonotype was seen a few times. The chain is built from TRBV2 and TRBJ1-2, with no clear D. Per germline, CDR1 SNHLY and CDR2 FYNNEI. This CDR3 spans 13 amino acids. Trimming took 11 bases from V and 4 from J, leaving 17 bases between them. This CDR3 is CAGLRALGYGYTF. CDR3 bases: TGTGCCGGCTTGAGAGCCTTAGGCTATGGCTACACCTTC. The entire variable domain, with the rest obtained from reference TRBV2 and TRBJ1-2, is as follows: EPEVTQTPSHQVTQMGQEVILRCVPISNHLYFYWYRQILGQKVEFLVSFYNNEISEKSEIFDDQFSVERPDGSNFTLKIRSTKLEDSAMYFCAGLRALGYGYTFGSGTRLTVV.

This clonotype was seen a few times. The rearrangement links TRBV7-9 to TRBJ1-4, with D unresolved. The germline V gene has CDR1 SEHNR and CDR2 FQNEAQ (reference sequence). The CDR3 runs 17 residues. V dropped 2 bases and J dropped 0 bases, with 13 bases sitting between them. The CDR3 region is CASSLLDYPATNEKLFF. The CDR3 DNA follows: TGTGCCAGCAGCTTATTGGACTACCCTGCAACTAATGAAAAACTGTTTTTT.

This clonotype was detected many times. J is TRBJ2-1 and V is TRBV7-2, with 9 positions matching TRBD2. The CDR3 is 16 amino acids. CDR1 SGHTA and CDR2 FQGNSA come from the germline V gene. The V gene end was trimmed by 4 bases and the J gene end by 2 bases; junction bases not matched to a gene: 6. The DNA for the CDR3 is TGTGCCAGCAGCTCGCAAGCGGGGGGAACCTACAATGAGCAGTTCTTC. It specifies CASSSQAGGTYNEQFF.

This clonotype is a singleton in its sample. This clone may be a read error of a much larger clone one base away. V gene TRBV6-2 or TRBV6-3 combines with J gene TRBJ2-5; tentative D call: TRBD1 (5 bases). Gene TRBJ2-7 matches the end of the DNA better, so the J call may be wrong. The CDR3 length is 12 residues. Germline lookup yields CDR1 MNHEY and CDR2 SVGEGT. The CDR3 region has the DNA TGTGCCAGCAGTTACCAGGGCTACGAGCAGTACTTC. It codes for CASSYQGYEQYF.

The chain is built from TRBV6-5 and TRBJ2-1; perhaps TRBD1 as D (6 bases). Trimming pared 6 bases from V and 10 bases from J, leaving 13 bases between. The CDR3 runs 12 residues. Germline V CDR1 and CDR2: MNHEY, SVGAGI. The CDR3 nucleotides read TGTGCCAGCAGCAGAGACAGGCTAGAGCAGTTCTTC. It encodes CASSRDRLEQFF.

This clonotype was observed a handful of times. The V and J genes are TRBV20-1 and TRBJ1-2; TRBD1 might be the D (5 bases). The CDR3 is made up of 13 amino acids. V lost 2 bases, J lost 4 bases, and 11 bases lay in between. Germline CDR1 is DFQATT and CDR2 is SNEGSKA (reference sequence). This CDR3 reads CSARPWQGYGYTF. The CDR3 DNA follows: TGCAGTGCTAGACCGTGGCAGGGCTATGGCTACACCTTC.

V usage is TRBV3-1 and J usage is TRBJ1-5; unclear D gene. The V gene's germline CDR1 is LGHDT and CDR2 YNNKEL (reference sequence). Trimming removed 2 bases at V and 1 base at J, with 15 bases between. This CDR3 spans 17 amino acids. CDR3 residues: CASSQRLTGWSNQPQHF. CDR3 bases: TGTGCCAGCAGCCAACGCCTAACTGGATGGAGCAATCAGCCCCAGCATTTT.

This clonotype was counted only a few times. V gene TRBV6-6 combines with J gene TRBJ2-1; D unresolved. This CDR3 has 12 amino acids. The germline CDR1 and CDR2 sequences are MNHNY and SVGAGI (reference sequence). The V gene lost 5 bases and the J gene lost 5 bases, with 7 bases spanning the gap. The CDR3 DNA follows: TGTGCCAGCAGTCACCTTGACAATGAGCAGTTCTTC. This sequence encodes CASSHLDNEQFF.

This clonotype appeared a few times. V and J are TRBV27 and TRBJ2-5; possibly TRBD1 for D (7 bases). Germline V CDR1 and CDR2: MNHEY, SMNVEV (reference sequence). Trimming shortened V by 10 bases and J by 7 bases, and 13 bases separated the two germline ends. This CDR3 has 11 amino acids. CDR3 region: CATLQGGTQYF. For the CDR3, the DNA is TGTGCCACCCTCCAGGGGGGGACCCAGTACTTC.

The chain links TRBV2 to TRBJ1-2; D unclear. This CDR3 has 15 residues. Trimming stripped 3 bases from V and 0 bases from J, with 11 bases between. Germline CDR1 and CDR2: SNHLY and FYNNEI. CDR3 sequence reads: CASSDSEQTNYGYTF. The CDR3 DNA is TGTGCCAGCAGTGACTCGGAGCAGACTAACTATGGCTACACCTTC.

The rearrangement joins TRBV10-3 to TRBJ1-1; D perhaps matches TRBD1 (6 bases). V was trimmed by 4 bases and J by 5 bases, leaving 14 bases between them. The CDR3 is made up of 14 amino acids. Germline V gene lookup returns CDR1 ENHRY and CDR2 SYGVKD. CDR3 in amino acids: CAISGVQGGTEAFF. In nucleotides, the CDR3 is TGTGCCATCAGTGGGGTACAGGGAGGGACTGAAGCTTTCTTT.

In this sample, this clonotype turned up a few times. The rearrangement uses TRBV5-1 and TRBJ2-3; TRBD2 matches at 7 bases. V shed 2 bases, J shed 0 bases, and the junction held 3 bases outside the gene matches. This CDR3 has 15 amino acids. The V gene's germline CDR1 is SGHRS and CDR2 YFSETQ. The CDR3 nucleotides are TGCGCCAGCAGCTTAACAGCGGGGAGCACAGATACGCAGTATTTT. Encoded protein: CASSLTAGSTDTQYF.

V usage is TRBV2 and J usage is TRBJ1-2, with D possibly TRBD1 on 6 matching bases. The CDR3 contains 15 residues. V was clipped by 0 bases and J by 4 bases, with 12 bases between them. Germline lookup yields CDR1 SNHLY and CDR2 FYNNEI. The CDR3 is CASSEASRQAYGYTF. The DNA for the CDR3 is TGTGCCAGCAGTGAAGCATCCAGACAGGCCTATGGCTACACCTTC.